These 6 T cell receptor beta chains originate from one sample sequenced in a study of T cell repertoires in cytomegalovirus infection (dated by TCRdb to the late 2010s). The run used an Illumina HiSeq 1500. TCRdb ran its own pipeline on the public reads, namely fastp trimming at Q25 and MiXCR clone calling, and kept in-frame beta chains. Entries are consolidated by CDR3 protein sequence, retaining the most common genes and DNA. This sample gives roughly 600,000 distinct CDR3 sequences in total; about 24% of them show up just once. Around 7.6% of the sample comes from the top ten. The specimen was CD8+ T cells from PBMCs. The receptors originated from a human donor in good health (CMV status not recorded). Some clones in this sample may be carry-over from other donors' samples.

This rearrangement joins TRBV20-1 to TRBJ1-2; the D is unclear. Trimming pared 7 bases from V and 4 bases from J, leaving 10 bases between. The germline CDR1 and CDR2 sequences are DFQATT and SNEGSKA (reference sequence). CDR3 length: 11 amino acids. This chain's CDR3 is CSGSGPYGYTF. The CDR3 nucleotides read TGCAGTGGTAGCGGACCCTATGGCTACACCTTC.

For this clonotype: This could be a read error, since a much larger clone is one nucleotide away. This chain uses TRBV7-9 with TRBJ1-1; no clear D. Trimming shortened V by 1 base and J by 7 bases, and 7 bases separated the two germline ends. Germline values: CDR1 SEHNR, CDR2 FQNEAQ (reference sequence). This CDR3 is built from 12 residues. CDR3 protein: CASSLGALEAFF. The CDR3 DNA reads TGTGCCAGCAGCTTAGGGGCCCTTGAAGCTTTCTTT.

This clonotype occurred many times. The rearrangement joins TRBV12-3 or TRBV12-4 to TRBJ2-1; no clear D gene. V lost 7 bases and J lost 12, with 13 bases in between. The CDR3 loop spans 11 amino acids. In DNA form, the CDR3 reads TGTGCCAGCACTGACGAAAGGAGGCAGTTCTTC. This encodes CASTDERRQFF.

The sample holds many counts of this clonotype. This rearrangement joins TRBV11-2 to TRBJ2-1; D remains ambiguous. This CDR3 contains 14 residues. V lost 8 bases to trimming and J lost 0 bases, with 11 bases between them. CDR1 and CDR2 (germline): SGHAT, FQNNGV. The chain's CDR3 is CASATGDSYNEQFF. The CDR3 DNA reads TGTGCCAGCGCCACCGGCGACTCCTACAATGAGCAGTTCTTC.

There are a few counts of this clonotype. The V call is TRBV9, the J call TRBJ2-6; D unresolved. The CDR3 is 16 amino acids. Germline CDR1 reads SGDLS; CDR2 reads YYNGEE. Trimming cost V 0 bases and J 3 bases, with 10 bases left between them. CDR3 amino acids: CASSVAVVVGANVLTF. CDR3 nucleotides: TGTGCCAGCAGCGTAGCGGTGGTAGTTGGGGCCAACGTCCTGACTTTC.

This clonotype was found many times. The CDR3 bases are TGTGCCAGCAGCCCCGGGGCCGGGGATACGCAGTATTTT. Its translation is CASSPGAGDTQYF. V and J are TRBV6-4 and TRBJ2-3, with D perhaps matching TRBD1 or TRBD2 (5 bases each). Trimming took 6 bases from V and 6 from J, leaving 13 bases between them. Germline V CDR1 and CDR2: MRHNA, SNTAGT. CDR3 length equals 13 residues.